This TCR beta chain derives from a study of blood T cell repertoires in COVID-19. In the original analysis: Amplification from reference gene primers served as the basis for estimated nucleated cell counts. Assay: immunoSEQ multiplex PCR; the TCRdb copy retains only in-frame clones and omits some. V and J calls and clone size are copied from that table; D and trimming were computed from the DNA. The repertoire holds roughly 200,000 clones, roughly 84% seen once, with over 9.5% in the top ten. Germline V CDR1 and CDR2: LNHDA, SQIVND (reference sequence). Trimming took 2 bases from V and 3 from J, leaving 10 bases between them. The CDR3 extends over 15 amino acids. Enrollment of patients from Seattle took place during active infection, with longitudinal follow-up.

Input material: peripheral blood. The chain uses TRBV19 and TRBJ1-4; D is possibly TRBD1 (6 bases). The clonotype comes from a woman of 80 years or more with COVID-19, enrolled during active disease. CDR3 residues: CASSIFTGPNEKLFF. DNA for the CDR3: TGTGCCAGTAGTATATTTACAGGGCCTAATGAAAAACTGTTTTTT.